Listed here are 4 T cell receptor beta chains from one sample, sequenced in a study of blood T cell repertoires in COVID-19 (dated by TCRdb to 2020 to 2022). The library was made by the immunoSEQ multiplex PCR assay. In TCRdb, the immuneACCESS table is reduced to in-frame sequences with V and J assigned. These tables do not hold every clone; where another copy was compared, an unresolved V gene accounts for under half, and the others remain unexplained. This sample gives over 25,000 clones in total; over 80% of them show up just once. The top ten clonotypes cover roughly 9.5% of the sample. The sequenced sample consisted of peripheral blood. The source is a human donor with active COVID-19. The donor label of this sample is uncertain.

The rearrangement uses TRBV18 and TRBJ2-7; TRBD2 is a possible D gene (6 bases). V was trimmed by 3 bases and J by 6 bases, leaving 18 bases between them. This CDR3 comprises 15 residues. In germline, CDR1 is KGHSH, CDR2 LQKENI. CDR3 sequence (DNA): TGTGCCAGCTCACCTGTCGCGGGGTTTGGCGGCGAGCAGTACTTC. Amino acid sequence: CASSPVAGFGGEQYF. Complete variable domain (other parts from reference TRBV18 and TRBJ2-7): NAGVMQNPRHLVRRRGQEARLRCSPMKGHSHVYWYRQLPEEGLKFMVYLQKENIIDESGMPKERFSAEFPKEGPSILRIQQVVRGDSAAYFCASSPVAGFGGEQYFGPGTRLTVT.

The chain employs TRBV13 and TRBJ2-7; 9 bases fit TRBD1. Germline V gene data show CDR1 as PRHDT and CDR2 as FYEKMQ (reference sequence). V lost 4 bases and J lost 6; bases outside the gene matches: 7. This CDR3 contains 14 residues. CDR3 in DNA: TGTGCCAGCAGCTGGGACAGGGTAGGCGGCGAGCAGTACTTC. Protein: CASSWDRVGGEQYF. The whole variable domain, filled in from reference TRBV13 and TRBJ2-7, reads AAGVIQSPRHLIKEKRETATLKCYPIPRHDTVYWYQQGPGQDPQFLISFYEKMQSDKGSIPDRFSAQQFSDYHSELNMSSLELGDSALYFCASSWDRVGGEQYFGPGTRLTVT.

The J gene is TRBJ1-4, the V gene TRBV6-2 or TRBV6-3; 9 nucleotides align to TRBD1. V was clipped by 6 bases and J by 0 bases; unmatched bases: 8. Germline-derived CDR1 and CDR2 are MNHEY and SVGEGT. The CDR3 loop spans 17 amino acids. CDR3 DNA sequence: TGTGCCAGCAGCCAAGGACAGGGGCCTGCAACTAATGAAAAACTGTTTTTT. It yields the protein CASSQGQGPATNEKLFF.

V and J are TRBV12-3 or TRBV12-4 and TRBJ2-6, with unresolved D. With 7 bases removed from V and 0 bases from J, the gap between germline ends came to 4 bases. This CDR3 contains 13 residues. CDR3 in DNA: TGTGCCAGCACCAGCTCTGGGGCCAACGTCCTGACTTTC. Its translation: CASTSSGANVLTF.